This T cell receptor (beta chain) derives from a study of CD8 T cells in Susac syndrome. CD8+ and CD4+ T cells circulating in blood were sequenced for TCR beta. Healthy donors served as age- and sex-matched controls. Reverse transcription of about 0.45 to 1 ug RNA was performed with random hexamers. TCRdb processed the immunoSEQ multiplex PCR reads anew with MiXCR; each CDR3 protein has one entry. The data show 130,000 to 150,000 distinct CDR3 sequences, 85% to 95% seen once. The sequencing sample was made of CD8+ T cells from PBMCs. This TCR was sampled from a human donor in good health.

CDR3 in amino acids: CSAYSHGKTEAFF. The DNA of the CDR3 is TGCAGTGCCTACTCCCACGGAAAAACTGAAGCTTTCTTT. The rearrangement links TRBV20-1 to TRBJ1-1; D is unclear. V lost 6 bases, J lost 5 bases, and 16 bases lay in between. This CDR3 has 13 residues. Germline CDR1 reads DFQATT; CDR2 reads SNEGSKA (reference sequence).